This is a list of T cell receptor beta chains from one sample in a study of cytomegalovirus exposure and HLA in healthy donors. Here immunoSEQ multiplex PCR was the method, and the copy in TCRdb shows in-frame clones only, minus some. This sample has 90,000 to 110,000 clones; 10% to 15% occur once, and the top ten carry more than 15%. The source material was PBMCs. Receptor source: a man aged 35-49 years in good health and CMV-seropositive. CDR3s include the opening cysteine and the closing phenylalanine or tryptophan.

V	J	CDR3
TRBV29-1	TRBJ2-1	CSVVSGRRNNEQFF
TRBV4-1	TRBJ1-5	CASSQEGMDSRHQPQHF
TRBV19	TRBJ2-3	CASSTRQGATDKQYF
TRBV19	TRBJ2-1	CASSIFGQGSRGSYNEQFF
TRBV5-6	TRBJ2-1	CASSLAGSSYNEQFF
TRBV9	TRBJ2-2	CATGRGTGELFF
TRBV2	TRBJ2-2	CASSGDGRASVGELFF
TRBV19	TRBJ2-1	CASSIVGRAGEQFF
TRBV12-5	TRBJ2-1	CASGRMAGLAYNEQFF
TRBV4-2	TRBJ2-3	CASSLTSTDTQYF
TRBV11-2	TRBJ2-3	CASRAGNTQYF
TRBV7-9	TRBJ1-2	CASSPSGTGFIGYGYTF
TRBV7-9	TRBJ1-4	CASSLRRDRAGEKLFF
TRBV15	TRBJ2-3	CATSSRGWGRATDTQYF
TRBV15	TRBJ2-2	CATSRVTTETGELFF
TRBV5-1	TRBJ1-2	CASSSGQGEGYTF
TRBV9	TRBJ2-1	CASSVGAAGGPYNEQFF
TRBV7-2	TRBJ1-5	CASSFDGGRNQPQHF
TRBV7-2	TRBJ2-3	CASSHPAGGPPDTQYF
TRBV6-6	TRBJ2-5	CASSTQETQYF
TRBV15	TRBJ2-1	CATSRPGAGGQGEQFF
TRBV25-1	TRBJ2-1	CASRTAGGPYNEQFF
TRBV29-1	TRBJ2-1	CSGGGTSGNNEQFF
TRBV13	TRBJ2-7	CASSLGRNSACF
TRBV25-1	TRBJ2-7	CASSGGGGRSYEQYF
TRBV12-5	TRBJ2-1	CASGFAGVGRLEQFF
TRBV5-4	TRBJ2-6	CASSSQGSGANVLTF
TRBV27	TRBJ2-4	CASRLSGENIQYF
TRBV5-1	TRBJ2-4	CASSSDTGAIQPNIQYF
TRBV18	TRBJ1-2	CASSPTQTNYGYTF
TRBV6-1	TRBJ1-2	CASIDDRLGYTF
TRBV7-8	TRBJ2-7	CASSRDSGEQYF
TRBV2	TRBJ1-4	CASSDREKGEKLFF
TRBV6-5	TRBJ2-7	CASSPEYGQKIAQHF
TRBV5-1	TRBJ2-7	CASSHRGSGRGAYEQYF
TRBV6-1	TRBJ2-5	CASFRTEEETQYF
TRBV19	TRBJ1-3	CASSGPTGNTIYF